This T cell receptor beta chain was captured in a study of blood T cell repertoires in COVID-19. Study summary: From T cells, B-cell-depleted T cells, or PBMCs came the material, which was cDNA or gDNA.

In the original workflow: The assay estimated nucleated cells by amplifying reference gene primers. Assay: immunoSEQ multiplex PCR; the TCRdb copy retains only in-frame clones and omits some. Clone size and the V and J calls come from that table; the DNA yielded D and trimming. The profile shows just over 250,000 clones, about 89% of them singletons. V was pared by 4 bases and J by 4 bases, with 6 bases of the junction left unmatched. The CDR3 has 15 amino acids. CDR1 MDHEN and CDR2 SYDVKM come from the germline V gene. The TCR originated in a woman between 50 and 59 years old with acute or convalescent COVID-19. The sample taken for sequencing was peripheral blood. V usage is TRBV28 and J usage is TRBJ2-1; 8 nucleotides line up with TRBD2. As DNA, the CDR3 is TGTGCCAGCAGTTACGAAGCGGGGGCGTACAATGAGCAGTTCTTC. Protein: CASSYEAGAYNEQFF.